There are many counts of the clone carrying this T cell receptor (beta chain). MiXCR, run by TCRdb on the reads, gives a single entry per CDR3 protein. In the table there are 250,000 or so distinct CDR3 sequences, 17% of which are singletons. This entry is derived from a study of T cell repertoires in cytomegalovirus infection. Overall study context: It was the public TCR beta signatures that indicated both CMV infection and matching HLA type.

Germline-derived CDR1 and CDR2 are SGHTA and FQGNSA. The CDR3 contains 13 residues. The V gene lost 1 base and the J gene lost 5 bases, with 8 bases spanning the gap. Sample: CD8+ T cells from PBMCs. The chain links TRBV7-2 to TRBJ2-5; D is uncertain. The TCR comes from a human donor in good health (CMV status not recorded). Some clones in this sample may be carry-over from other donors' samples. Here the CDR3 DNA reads TGTGCCAGCAGCTTAGGAGATGCGGAGACCCAGTACTTC. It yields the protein CASSLGDAETQYF. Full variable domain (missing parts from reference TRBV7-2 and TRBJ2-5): GAGVSQSPSNKVTEKGKDVELRCDPISGHTALYWYRQSLGQGLEFLIYFQGNSAPDKSGLPSDRFSAERTGGSVSTLTIQRTQQEDSAVYLCASSLGDAETQYFGPGTRLLVL.